These 21 T cell receptor beta chains came from one sample sequenced in a study of blood T cell repertoires in COVID-19 (dated by TCRdb to the early 2020s). Libraries were prepared through the immunoSEQ multiplex PCR assay. Here the immuneACCESS table is served through TCRdb, limited to in-frame sequences with V and J called. Missing clones are a known gap in these copies; in checked studies unresolved V genes cover under half, and the rest lacks a known reason. The sample yields about 250,000 clones; 88% were counted once. The leading ten clones occupy roughly 1.4% of the sample. Sequencing was performed on peripheral blood. These TCRs come from a man at least 80 years old with acute or convalescent COVID-19.

This clone was seen a few times. This rearrangement joins TRBV29-1 to TRBJ2-1, with 13 bases identical to TRBD2. The CDR3 consists of 13 residues. Looked up from germline, CDR1 is SQVTM and CDR2 is ANQGSEA. The J segment lost 10 bases and the V segment lost 8 bases, leaving 8 bases of the junction unmatched. CDR3 coding DNA: TGCAGCCTCCGGACTAGCGGGAGTAAGGAGCAGTTCTTC. It translates to CSLRTSGSKEQFF.

The rearrangement links TRBV21-1 to TRBJ2-3; TRBD2 is the table's D call, not checked against the DNA. TRBV21-1 is a recognized pseudogene. CDR3 length equals 14 residues. The CDR3, as DNA: TGTGCCAGCAGCAGTGGACTAAATTCAGATACGCAGTATTTT. Translated: CASSSGLNSDTQYF.

The rearrangement uses TRBV6-6 and TRBJ1-1; perhaps TRBD1 as D (6 bases). Germline V CDR1 and CDR2: MNHNY, SVGAGI (reference sequence). The CDR3 contains 12 residues. The V and J ends lost 4 bases and 11 bases respectively, with 14 bases between them. The CDR3 sequence: CASSSTGPWAFF. The CDR3 region has the DNA TGTGCCAGCAGTTCCACAGGGCCCTGGGCTTTCTTT.

The V call is TRBV7-9, the J call TRBJ2-7; D gene ambiguous. This CDR3 spans 14 amino acids. V dropped 4 bases and J dropped 2 bases, with 12 bases sitting between them. From germline, CDR1 is SEHNR and CDR2 FQNEAQ (reference sequence). CDR3 DNA: TGTGCCAGCAGCTCCACCGACTTAACCTACGAGCAGTACTTC. This codes for CASSSTDLTYEQYF.

The chain joins TRBV11-2 to TRBJ1-2; D not certain. Germline CDR1 and CDR2: SGHAT and FQNNGV. With 1 base removed from V and 0 bases from J, the gap between germline ends came to 6 bases. This CDR3 comprises 14 residues. The CDR3 DNA is TGTGCCAGCAGCTTAGCCCAGTCTAACTATGGCTACACCTTC. The encoded protein is CASSLAQSNYGYTF.

This chain links TRBV11-3 with TRBJ2-3, with D maybe TRBD2 (6 bases). The V gene's germline CDR1 is SGHNT and CDR2 YENEEA. The CDR3 has 14 residues. V lost 5 bases to trimming and J lost 0 bases, with 9 bases between them. CDR3 region: CASSLGLSTDTQYF. CDR3 nucleotides: TGTGCCAGCAGCCTGGGACTCAGCACAGATACGCAGTATTTT.

This sequence joins TRBV10-1 and TRBJ1-2, with D possibly TRBD1 on 5 matching bases. Germline CDR1 and CDR2: WNHNN and SYGVQD (reference sequence). V lost 7 bases, J lost 5 bases, and 20 bases lay in between. The CDR3 is 15 amino acids. CDR3 bases: TGCGCCAGCATTGGGCCAGGGTGTATGTATTATGGCTACACCTTC. Encoded protein: CASIGPGCMYYGYTF.

The rearrangement joins TRBV19 to TRBJ1-2, with 7 bases lining up with TRBD1. Germline V lookup: CDR1 LNHDA, CDR2 SQIVND (reference sequence). This CDR3 is built from 12 residues. V lost 8 bases and J lost 4; bases outside the gene matches: 4. CDR3 amino acids: CASLGQAYGYTF. The CDR3 nucleotides are TGTGCCAGTTTAGGACAGGCCTATGGCTACACCTTC. The full variable domain, its missing parts supplied by reference TRBV19 and TRBJ1-2, is DGGITQSPKYLFRKEGQNVTLSCEQNLNHDAMYWYRQDPGQGLRLIYYSQIVNDFQKGDIAEGYSVSREKKESFPLTVTSAQKNPTAFYLCASLGQAYGYTFGSGTRLTVV.

The chain employs TRBV7-3 and TRBJ2-2; 7 bases are a match to TRBD2. The V gene end was trimmed by 3 bases and the J gene end by 1 base; junction bases not matched to a gene: 5. The CDR3 has 16 amino acids. The V gene's germline CDR1 is SGHTA and CDR2 FQGTGA. This CDR3 is CASSFRTSVNTGELFF. The CDR3 DNA sequence: TGTGCCAGCAGCTTCCGTACTAGCGTGAACACCGGGGAGCTGTTTTTT. The full variable domain, with the rest looked up from reference TRBV7-3 and TRBJ2-2, is GAGVSQTPSNKVTEKGKYVELRCDPISGHTALYWYRQSLGQGPEFLIYFQGTGAADDSGLPNDRFFAVRPEGSVSTLKIQRTERGDSAVYLCASSFRTSVNTGELFFGEGSRLTVL.

This rearrangement joins TRBV4-1 to TRBJ2-5; 8 bases fit TRBD1. J was trimmed by 0 bases and V by 4 bases; bases with no gene match: 7. Germline CDR1 MGHRA, CDR2 YSYEKL. The CDR3 totals 16 residues. Here the CDR3 reads CASSPTWTGHQETQYF. The DNA of the CDR3 is TGCGCCAGCAGCCCAACTTGGACAGGGCACCAAGAGACCCAGTACTTC.

The count of this clone is one. The chain is built from TRBV6-5 and TRBJ1-6; 7 bases fit TRBD1. The CDR3 covers 15 residues. Germline lookup yields CDR1 MNHEY and CDR2 SVGAGI. The V gene end was trimmed by 5 bases and the J gene end by 6 bases; junction bases not matched to a gene: 7. CDR3: CASSLLRDSNSPLHF. The CDR3, as DNA: TGTGCCAGCAGTCTACTACGGGACAGTAATTCACCCCTCCACTTT.

The J gene is TRBJ2-2, the V gene TRBV18; D not certain. This CDR3 region has 12 residues. Trimming removed 5 bases at V and 5 bases at J, with 6 bases between. CDR1 and CDR2 (germline): KGHSH, LQKENI. In DNA, the CDR3 is TGTGCCAGCTCAGAGGTTACCGGGGAGCTGTTTTTT. Translated: CASSEVTGELFF.

The rearrangement joins TRBV6-6 to TRBJ1-2; TRBD1 is a possible D gene (5 bases). Germline V CDR1 and CDR2: MNHNY, SVGAGI (reference sequence). CDR3 length: 13 residues. Trimming shortened V by 6 bases and J by 6 bases, and 14 bases separated the two germline ends. The CDR3 sequence is CASSQPQGNGYTF. CDR3 DNA: TGTGCCAGCAGCCAACCTCAGGGCAATGGCTACACCTTC.

J is TRBJ2-7 and V is TRBV7-9; no clear D gene. V shed 1 base and J shed 2 bases, with 9 bases lying between them. Germline V CDR1 and CDR2: SEHNR, FQNEAQ (reference sequence). This CDR3 is built from 14 residues. CDR3 coding DNA: TGTGCCAGCAGCTTAGAGACATCCACCTACGAGCAGTACTTC. Its translation: CASSLETSTYEQYF.

The rearrangement uses TRBV28 and TRBJ1-5; 9 bases are shared with TRBD1. Trimming cost V 6 bases and J 3 bases; bases outside gene matches: 6. The CDR3 has 15 amino acids. Per germline, CDR1 MDHEN and CDR2 SYDVKM. The CDR3 is CASRTGTGNNQPQHF. The CDR3 nucleotides read TGTGCCAGCAGAACCGGGACAGGGAACAATCAGCCCCAGCATTTT.

This clone appeared a single time. The J gene is TRBJ2-2, the V gene TRBV5-4; TRBD2 is a possible D gene (6 bases). The CDR3 extends over 14 amino acids. Trimming cost V 4 bases and J 7 bases, with 14 bases left between them. Germline CDR1 and CDR2: SGHNT and YYREEE (reference sequence). The CDR3 DNA reads as TGTGCCAGCAGCGGGGACTCGTACGGCGGGGAGCTGTTTTTT. It yields the protein CASSGDSYGGELFF. Full variable domain (missing parts from reference TRBV5-4 and TRBJ2-2): ETGVTQSPTHLIKTRGQQVTLRCSSQSGHNTVSWYQQALGQGPQFIFQYYREEENGRGNFPPRFSGLQFPNYSSELNVNALELDDSALYLCASSGDSYGGELFFGEGSRLTVL.

The chain combines TRBV19 with TRBJ1-1; 7 bases fit TRBD1. V was pared by 7 bases and J by 1 base, with 9 bases of the junction left unmatched. CDR1 and CDR2 (germline): LNHDA, SQIVND (reference sequence). There are 15 residues in the CDR3. The CDR3: CASTPDRDRNTEAFF. CDR3 coding DNA: TGTGCCAGTACCCCCGACCGGGACAGGAACACTGAAGCTTTCTTT.

This clone was recorded only once. The chain uses TRBV6-5 and TRBJ2-1; D may be TRBD2 (5 bases). Trimming cost V 7 bases and J 0 bases, with 10 bases left between them. CDR1 and CDR2 from the germline V gene are MNHEY and SVGAGI. The CDR3 contains 14 residues. CDR3 nucleotides: TGTGCCAGCACAGGACGGGGCTCCTACAATGAGCAGTTCTTC. Translation gives CASTGRGSYNEQFF.

V and J are TRBV10-3 and TRBJ1-2, with a tentative D call TRBD1 (6 bases). V lost 4 bases and J 3 bases, leaving 15 bases between the germline ends. The CDR3 runs to 15 residues. The germline CDR1 and CDR2 sequences are ENHRY and SYGVKD. CDR3 DNA: TGTGCCATCAGTGCGGTTGGCAGGGGTGACTATGGCTACACCTTC. It specifies CAISAVGRGDYGYTF.

The chain recombines TRBV6-6 with TRBJ2-5; tentatively, D is TRBD2 (5 bases). CDR3 size: 15 residues. V lost 0 bases and J 5 bases, leaving 13 bases between the germline ends. The germline V gene encodes CDR1 MNHNY and CDR2 SVGAGI (reference sequence). CDR3 DNA: TGTGCCAGCAGTTACTCGGGGAGTAGGGCGGAGACCCAGTACTTC. The encoded protein is CASSYSGSRAETQYF.

This rearrangement joins TRBV19 to TRBJ2-1, with 7 bases aligning to TRBD1. CDR1 and CDR2 (germline): LNHDA, SQIVND (reference sequence). The CDR3 has 13 amino acids. Germline trimming cut 10 bases from V and 6 bases from J; bases unmatched to any gene: 9. As DNA, the CDR3 is TGTGCCACCACAGGGGTGCTTTTCAATGAGCAGTTCTTC. Amino acids: CATTGVLFNEQFF. The full variable domain, rest sourced from reference TRBV19 and TRBJ2-1, is DGGITQSPKYLFRKEGQNVTLSCEQNLNHDAMYWYRQDPGQGLRLIYYSQIVNDFQKGDIAEGYSVSREKKESFPLTVTSAQKNPTAFYLCATTGVLFNEQFFGPGTRLTVL.